These 11 T cell receptor beta chains were sequenced from one sample in a study of tumor-infiltrating lymphocytes in primary liver carcinoma. DNA and RNA were both co-extracted from approximately 20-30 mg of bulk tissue that had not been sorted. TCR beta cDNA was prepared out of around 460 ng total RNA by means of a constant-region primer. Researchers made the TCR beta libraries by running three nested multiplex PCR rounds with slightly modified ARM-PCR. In the first two PCR rounds, TRBV1-TRBV30 forward primers were paired with a C-beta reverse primer, and each round lasted roughly 10 cycles. Each CDR3 protein gets one entry after TCRdb re-called the multiplex PCR reads with MiXCR. This sample has 65,000 to 90,000 distinct CDR3 sequences; over 60% occur once, and the top ten carry roughly 21%. The sample comprised liver tumor tissue from sampling region 1. Indicated subset: tumor region T1, superior pole. The receptors derive from a man aged 35 to 55 with primary liver carcinoma and hepatitis B virus infection.

Concerning this clonotype: At one of its ends the junction is not consistent with the germline gene, which may arise from a read error. This rearrangement joins TRBV11-2 to TRBJ2-5, with D unresolved. The CDR3 is 11 residues long. CDR1 SGHAT and CDR2 FQNNGV come from the germline V gene. In nucleotides, the CDR3 is TGTGCCGGCAGCGTTGTGGAGACCCACTACTTC. Protein sequence: CAGSVVETHYF.

The V gene is TRBV29-1, the J gene TRBJ2-1; the D is unclear. Germline V gives CDR1 SQVTM, CDR2 ANQGSEA. The CDR3 runs to 14 residues. V was shortened by 8 bases and J by 6 bases, with 20 bases between the two germline ends. CDR3 in DNA: TGCAGCCCAGACTCGTTTACAGTCTCCAATGAGCAGTTCTTC. Amino acids: CSPDSFTVSNEQFF.

About this clonotype itself: A much larger clone differs from this one at a single base, so this may be a read error. The chain recombines TRBV6-5 with TRBJ2-3, with 7 bases identical to TRBD2. This CDR3 comprises 15 residues. In germline, CDR1 is MNHEY, CDR2 SVGAGI. CDR3 coding DNA: TGTGCCAGCAGTTGGGGTGCGGGAGAGTCAGATATGCAGTATTTT. Protein: CASSWGAGESDMQYF.

Worth noting for this clonotype: Since no conserved phenylalanine or tryptophan closes the CDR3, a read error is the likely cause. The chain couples TRBV12-3 or TRBV12-4 to TRBJ2-1; perhaps TRBD2 as D (5 bases). V was pared by 6 bases and J by 1 base, with 13 bases between. The CDR3 length is 15 residues. CDR3 amino acids: CASSLRVESYNEQFL. DNA of the CDR3: TGTGCCAGCAGCTTGAGGGTTGAGTCCTACAATGAGCAGTTCTTA.

In regard to this clonotype: The CDR3 ends on some other residue instead of the conserved phenylalanine or tryptophan, so this is likely a read error. This chain joins TRBV29-1 and TRBJ2-7; 7 bases fit TRBD2. The CDR3 length is 17 residues. Germline V gene data show CDR1 as SQVTM and CDR2 as ANQGSEA. The CDR3 bases are TGCAACGTTGAAGAGTACGCGGGAGCAGTAGTAAAGCGCGAGCAGTACTCC. It encodes CNVEEYAGAVVKREQYS.

Notes on this clonotype: In this CDR3 the conserved last residue, phenylalanine or tryptophan, is missing, so a read error is likely. The chain links TRBV6-5 to TRBJ1-4, with unresolved D. V lost 11 bases and J lost 1, with 14 bases in between. The CDR3 runs 14 residues. The germline V gene has CDR1 MNHEY and CDR2 SVGAGI. CDR3: CAGGLDRTNEKLFS. The CDR3 coding sequence is TGTGCCGGCGGCCTAGATAGAACTAATGAAAAACTGTTTTCT.

This clonotype has only one observation. This rearrangement joins TRBV2 to TRBJ2-1; D not certain. The CDR3 runs to 12 residues. V shed 6 bases and J shed 7 bases, with 10 bases lying between them. CDR1 SNHLY and CDR2 FYNNEI come from the germline V gene. The CDR3 is CASSASGNEQFF. In nucleotides, the CDR3 is TGTGCCAGCAGCGCGAGTGGGAATGAGCAGTTCTTC.

This clonotype was seen a few times. In DNA form, the CDR3 reads TGTGCCAGCAGCCTACAGGGGCAGCCCCAGCATTTT. Translating gives CASSLQGQPQHF. This chain connects TRBV2 to TRBJ1-5; 7 bases agree with TRBD1. V lost 6 bases, J lost 7 bases, and 3 bases stayed unmatched. CDR3 length: 12 residues. Germline values: CDR1 SNHLY, CDR2 FYNNEI.

Turning to this clonotype: One junction end disagrees with the germline gene, perhaps due to a read error. The chain uses TRBV11-2 and TRBJ1-4, with D possibly matching TRBD1 (5 bases). The CDR3 extends over 14 amino acids. CDR1 is SGHAT, CDR2 FQNNGV, per germline. The CDR3 reads CASSLEVGDEKLLF. The CDR3 DNA reads as TGTGCCAGCAGTTTAGAGGTTGGGGACGAAAAACTATTATTT.

About this clonotype itself: The conserved closing phenylalanine or tryptophan is absent in this CDR3, likely reflecting a read error. The rearrangement joins TRBV5-5 to TRBJ1-1; D is perhaps TRBD1 (5 bases). Germline CDR1 and CDR2: SGHKS and YYEKEE (reference sequence). CDR3 length equals 15 residues. V shed 1 base and J shed 2 bases, with 12 bases lying between them. CDR3 residues: CASSLRGAGNTEAFS. The DNA for the CDR3 is TGTGCCAGCAGCTTGCGGGGCGCGGGTAACACTGAAGCTTTCTCT.

The chain recombines TRBV6-6 with TRBJ2-7; tentatively, D is TRBD1 or TRBD2 (5 bases each). The CDR3 spans 12 residues. V was pared by 9 bases and J by 5 bases, with 14 bases between. Germline loops: CDR1 MNHNY, CDR2 SVGAGI (reference sequence). The CDR3 nucleotides read TGTGCCAGTAGTCACGTGGGGGACGAGCAGTACTTC. Encoded protein: CASSHVGDEQYF.